These 19 T cell receptor beta chains were all obtained from the same sample, sequenced in a study of CD8 T cells in Susac syndrome. The RNA, roughly 0.5 to 1 ug, was put through reverse transcription using random hexamers. TCRdb redid the calling of the immunoSEQ multiplex PCR reads with MiXCR, one entry per CDR3 protein. The sample lists under 300,000 distinct CDR3 sequences, around 96% occurring once. The sample was CD4+ T cells from PBMCs. The receptors were gathered from a human donor with Susac syndrome.

The chain recombines TRBV11-2 with TRBJ2-3; no definite D call. The CDR3 is 12 residues long. The V end was cut by 4 bases, the J end by 8 bases, with 10 bases between. Germline assignment: CDR1 SGHAT and CDR2 FQNNGV. In DNA, the CDR3 is TGTGCCAGCAGCTCCAATTCCGGTACGCAGTATTTT. It encodes CASSSNSGTQYF. Full variable domain (remainder filled in from reference TRBV11-2 and TRBJ2-3): EAGVAQSPRYKIIEKRQSVAFWCNPISGHATLYWYQQILGQGPKLLIQFQNNGVVDDSQLPKDRFSAERLKGVDSTLKIQPAKLEDSAVYLCASSSNSGTQYFGPGTRLTVL.

The rearrangement joins TRBV20-1 to TRBJ1-5; maybe TRBD1 (6 bases). Trimming shortened V by 6 bases and J by 0 bases, and 21 bases separated the two germline ends. The CDR3 is made up of 17 amino acids. The V gene's germline CDR1 is DFQATT and CDR2 SNEGSKA (reference sequence). The CDR3 bases are TGCAGTGCCCGAGGGGGGGGAGGGACCGCTAGCAATCAGCCCCAGCATTTT. It is translated as CSARGGGGTASNQPQHF.

The chain has TRBV7-3 and TRBJ2-3; 9 positions agree with TRBD1. The CDR3 contains 16 residues. V gave up 5 bases and J gave up 3 bases; unmatched junction bases: 9. Per germline, CDR1 SGHTA and CDR2 FQGTGA. CDR3 coding DNA: TGTGCCAGCAGCCAGAAGGGACAGGGAGCGACAGATACGCAGTATTTT. This sequence encodes CASSQKGQGATDTQYF. Supplemented by reference TRBV7-3 and TRBJ2-3, the full variable domain reads GAGVSQTPSNKVTEKGKYVELRCDPISGHTALYWYRQSLGQGPEFLIYFQGTGAADDSGLPNDRFFAVRPEGSVSTLKIQRTERGDSAVYLCASSQKGQGATDTQYFGPGTRLTVL.

This clonotype was observed a handful of times. V gene TRBV29-1 combines with J gene TRBJ2-7; 8 bases agree with TRBD1. Germline-derived CDR1 and CDR2 are SQVTM and ANQGSEA. CDR3 length equals 11 residues. Trimming cost V 7 bases and J 3 bases; bases outside gene matches: 2. In DNA form, the CDR3 reads TGCAGCGGAGGACAGGGCTACGAGCAGTACTTC. Translating it yields CSGGQGYEQYF.

This chain connects TRBV30 to TRBJ1-2; D uncertain. Trimming stripped 2 bases from V and 7 bases from J, with 5 bases between. This CDR3 region has 10 residues. Germline lookup yields CDR1 GTSNPN and CDR2 SVGIG (reference sequence). The CDR3 here is CAWSKPGYTF. The CDR3 DNA sequence: TGTGCCTGGAGTAAACCTGGCTACACCTTC.

V and J are TRBV7-3 and TRBJ2-7, with TRBD1 matching over 7 bases. With V trimmed by 5 bases and J by 4 bases, 11 bases remained unmatched. Germline V gene lookup returns CDR1 SGHTA and CDR2 FQGTGA. This CDR3 region has 15 residues. CDR3 residues: CASSLSTGAAYEQYF. Here the CDR3 DNA reads TGTGCCAGCAGCCTCTCTACAGGGGCCGCATACGAGCAGTACTTC.

CDR3 bases: TGTGCCAGCACCCAAAGGGGTGCAGCTTTCTTT. Translating gives CASTQRGAAFF. J is TRBJ1-1 and V is TRBV6-5; possible D gene TRBD1, 5 bases. This CDR3 has 11 residues. Germline assignment: CDR1 MNHEY and CDR2 SVGAGI. V was pared by 7 bases and J by 10 bases, with 13 bases between.

This clonotype was picked up one time. The chain combines TRBV29-1 with TRBJ1-3, with D unclear. Trimming stripped 6 bases from V and 7 bases from J, with 22 bases between. The CDR3 runs to 15 residues. Looked up from germline, CDR1 is SQVTM and CDR2 is ANQGSEA. CDR3 nucleotides: TGCAGCGTCTCAACTCCCCACATGGCTCGGAACACCATATATTTT. Translating gives CSVSTPHMARNTIYF.

The V gene is TRBV20-1, the J gene TRBJ2-1; the D is unclear. Deletions cut 2 bases from V and 14 bases from J, with 16 bases between. The CDR3 has 12 amino acids. Germline V CDR1 and CDR2: DFQATT, SNEGSKA (reference sequence). The DNA of the CDR3 is TGCAGTGCTAGACGTCTATCATTAGGCGAGTTCTTC. Its translation is CSARRLSLGEFF.

The V gene is TRBV28, the J gene TRBJ1-2, with D possibly matching TRBD1 (6 bases). Trimming cost V 2 bases and J 3 bases, with 7 bases left between them. Germline V CDR1 and CDR2: MDHEN, SYDVKM. The CDR3 extends over 13 amino acids. CDR3 region: CASSLGQHYGYTF. The CDR3 DNA reads TGTGCCAGCAGTTTAGGACAGCACTATGGCTACACCTTC.

The rearrangement uses TRBV12-3 or TRBV12-4 and TRBJ2-3; 7 bases are shared with TRBD2. This CDR3 is built from 14 residues. Losses at the gene ends were 3 bases for V and 6 bases for J; bases not matched to a gene: 6. The CDR3 DNA reads TGTGCCAGCAGTTTGGGACTACCAACGGATACGCAGTATTTT. Its protein product is CASSLGLPTDTQYF.

The chain links TRBV20-1 to TRBJ2-7; D unresolved. The CDR3 is made up of 13 amino acids. V lost 4 bases to trimming and J lost 0 bases, with 10 bases between them. Germline lookup yields CDR1 DFQATT and CDR2 SNEGSKA (reference sequence). The CDR3 DNA is TGCAGTGCTATCGGTGACGGCTCCTACGAGCAGTACTTC. Amino acids: CSAIGDGSYEQYF.

This chain connects TRBV15 to TRBJ2-7; D unresolved. The ends were cut back, 3 bases at V and 1 base at J, with 10 bases in the middle. This CDR3 comprises 14 residues. Per germline, CDR1 LNHNV and CDR2 YYDKDF (reference sequence). CDR3 sequence reads: CATSRYSWSYEQYF. CDR3 nucleotides: TGTGCCACCAGCAGGTATTCATGGTCCTACGAGCAGTACTTC.

This chain joins TRBV5-4 and TRBJ1-3, with D perhaps matching TRBD1 (6 bases). V was cut by 3 bases and J by 2 bases, with 12 bases left in between. This CDR3 is 15 amino acids long. Germline V CDR1 and CDR2: SGHNT, YYREEE (reference sequence). CDR3 sequence: CASSSRGQTGNTIYF. CDR3 nucleotides: TGTGCCAGCAGCTCCCGGGGGCAAACTGGAAACACCATATATTTT.

In this sample, this clonotype turned up once. In DNA form, the CDR3 reads TGCAGCGTTGCCCAGGGGGGACTAGGCGCAGATACGCAGTATTTT. Its protein product is CSVAQGGLGADTQYF. This sequence joins TRBV29-1 and TRBJ2-3, with D possibly TRBD2 on 8 matching bases. V was shortened by 4 bases and J by 4 bases, with 18 bases between the two germline ends. CDR1 and CDR2 from the germline V gene are SQVTM and ANQGSEA. The CDR3 consists of 15 residues.

J is TRBJ1-2 and V is TRBV20-1; 8 positions agree with TRBD1. CDR1 is DFQATT and CDR2 is SNEGSKA in the germline V gene (reference sequence). The CDR3 is made up of 15 amino acids. V lost 0 bases to trimming and J lost 7 bases; unmatched junction nucleotides: 10. The CDR3 DNA sequence: TGCAGTGCTAGAGACTACACCGGGACAGGATTTGGCTACACCTTC. Its translation is CSARDYTGTGFGYTF.

The V gene is TRBV12-5, the J gene TRBJ1-5; D perhaps matches TRBD1 (6 bases). CDR3 length: 17 amino acids. In germline, CDR1 is LGHNT, CDR2 FRNRAP. V was clipped by 8 bases and J by 0 bases, with 20 bases between them. CDR3 in DNA: TGTGCTAGTCGGTCCGGGGGCGCGAGGTCTAGCAATCAGCCCCAGCATTTT. This translates into CASRSGGARSSNQPQHF.

This clonotype has a single count. In DNA, the CDR3 is TGTGCCACCAGCTCCCAAACGCTAGCGGGAGCGGGCGATACGCAGTATTTT. Its translation is CATSSQTLAGAGDTQYF. This chain connects TRBV15 to TRBJ2-3, with TRBD2 identical over 10 bases. V shed 5 bases, J shed 6 bases, and the junction held 14 bases outside the gene matches. The CDR3 runs 17 residues. Looked up from germline, CDR1 is LNHNV and CDR2 is YYDKDF (reference sequence).

V usage is TRBV28 and J usage is TRBJ2-7; D ambiguous. The CDR3 is 12 amino acids. The germline CDR1 and CDR2 sequences are MDHEN and SYDVKM. Trimming shortened V by 4 bases and J by 3 bases, and 7 bases separated the two germline ends. The CDR3 nucleotides read TGTGCCAGCAGTTCTCCTATCTACGAGCAGTACTTC. Translated, it gives CASSSPIYEQYF.